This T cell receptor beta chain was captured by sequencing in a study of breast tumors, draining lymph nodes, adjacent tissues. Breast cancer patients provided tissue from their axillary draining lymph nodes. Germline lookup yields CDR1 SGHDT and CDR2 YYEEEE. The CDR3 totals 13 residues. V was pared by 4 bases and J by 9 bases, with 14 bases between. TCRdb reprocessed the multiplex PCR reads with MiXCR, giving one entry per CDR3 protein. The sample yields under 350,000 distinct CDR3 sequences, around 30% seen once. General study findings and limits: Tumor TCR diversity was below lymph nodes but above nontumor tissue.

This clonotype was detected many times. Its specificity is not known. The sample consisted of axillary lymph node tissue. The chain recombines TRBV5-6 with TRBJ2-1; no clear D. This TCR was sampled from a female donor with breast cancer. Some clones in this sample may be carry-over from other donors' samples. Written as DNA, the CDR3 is TGTGCCAGCAGCGGGAACCGAGTTGGTGAGCAGTTCTTC. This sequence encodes CASSGNRVGEQFF.